Below, 3 T cell receptor beta chains from the same sample are listed, as sequenced in a study of blood T cell repertoires in COVID-19. The method was immunoSEQ multiplex PCR; TCRdb's version includes in-frame clones alone and lacks a portion of them. The repertoire includes some 300,000 clones, roughly 90% of them detected once, and around 13% sits in the top ten. Sequences were obtained from peripheral blood. Receptors were obtained from a woman between 65 and 79 years old with COVID-19, enrolled during active disease.

The chain combines TRBV7-3 with TRBJ2-6; no clear D. Germline V gene data show CDR1 as SGHTA and CDR2 as FQGTGA. The V end lost 3 bases, the J end lost 2 bases, and 2 bases lay between the germline ends. This CDR3 contains 13 residues. The CDR3, as DNA: TGTGCCAGCAGCTTCGCTGGGGCCAACGTCCTGACTTTC. This sequence encodes CASSFAGANVLTF.

The V gene is TRBV6-1, the J gene TRBJ1-1, with D possibly TRBD1 on 6 matching bases. In germline, CDR1 is MNHNS, CDR2 SASEGT. The CDR3 runs to 17 residues. V was trimmed by 3 bases and J by 1 base, leaving 18 bases between them. Here the CDR3 DNA reads TGTGCCAGCAGTGATATTACCAGGGGTTTTGGGAACACTGAAGCTTTCTTT. Translating gives CASSDITRGFGNTEAFF.

V gene TRBV11-2 combines with J gene TRBJ2-3, with a tentative D call TRBD1 (6 bases). Trimming removed 5 bases at V and 0 bases at J, with 12 bases between. Germline V lookup: CDR1 SGHAT, CDR2 FQNNGV. CDR3 length equals 15 residues. The CDR3 nucleotides read TGTGCCAGCAGCCACAGGGTGACTAGCACAGATACGCAGTATTTT. Amino acids: CASSHRVTSTDTQYF.